The 21 T cell receptor beta chains presented below share a single source sample, sequenced in a study of blood T cell repertoires in COVID-19 (TCRdb year 2020). Library construction relied on the immunoSEQ multiplex PCR assay. The source is immuneACCESS, and TCRdb retained only in-frame sequences with V and J called. Part of the clones is not carried over; for the studies checked, unresolved V genes explain less than half of this, and the remainder is unexplained. The sample records fewer than 350,000 clones, 88% of which are singletons. The leading ten clones occupy 9.4% of the sample. Sequencing input: peripheral blood. The source of these receptors is a man aged 18-30 years with active or convalescent COVID-19.

The chain couples TRBV29-1 to TRBJ2-1; weak D call: TRBD2 (6 bases). This CDR3 is 14 amino acids long. Per germline, CDR1 SQVTM and CDR2 ANQGSEA. V was clipped by 6 bases and J by 8 bases, with 20 bases between them. The CDR3 spells CSVITGTFVDEQFF. In DNA, the CDR3 is TGCAGCGTAATAACCGGGACTTTCGTAGATGAGCAGTTCTTC.

This chain joins TRBV2 and TRBJ2-1, with 15 bases aligning to TRBD2. CDR1 and CDR2 from the germline V gene are SNHLY and FYNNEI. V was clipped by 2 bases and J by 8 bases; unmatched bases: 7. This CDR3 is built from 17 residues. The CDR3 loop reads CASSERTSGGARDEQFF. In DNA form, the CDR3 reads TGTGCCAGCAGTGAACGGACTAGCGGGGGGGCCCGCGATGAGCAGTTCTTC.

The CDR3: CASSPPPGGALTNYYGYTF. The DNA of the CDR3 is TGCGCCAGCAGCCCCCCCCCGGGGGGTGCCCTCACAAATTACTATGGCTACACCTTC. The V and J genes are TRBV5-1 and TRBJ1-2; D is possibly TRBD1 (5 bases). Germline V lookup: CDR1 SGHRS, CDR2 YFSETQ. Trimming shortened V by 4 bases and J by 3 bases, and 28 bases separated the two germline ends. The CDR3 length is 19 residues.

This sequence joins TRBV7-8 and TRBJ1-5, with D unclear. V was cut by 1 base and J by 2 bases, with 9 bases left in between. CDR3 size: 15 residues. Germline V CDR1 and CDR2: SGHVS, FQNEAQ. CDR3 region: CASSLGQYGNQPQHF. CDR3 nucleotide sequence: TGTGCCAGCAGCTTAGGTCAGTACGGCAATCAGCCCCAGCATTTT.

The rearrangement uses TRBV7-3 and TRBJ2-5; D remains ambiguous. V shed 4 bases and J shed 5 bases, with 11 bases lying between them. The germline V gene has CDR1 SGHTA and CDR2 FQGTGA. The CDR3 length is 13 residues. The CDR3 loop reads CASSSVNEETQYF. The CDR3 region has the DNA TGTGCCAGCAGCTCCGTGAATGAGGAGACCCAGTACTTC.

V usage is TRBV19 and J usage is TRBJ2-5, with TRBD1 matching over 9 bases. The J segment lost 3 bases and the V segment lost 6 bases, leaving 2 bases of the junction unmatched. Germline V gene sequence: CDR1 LNHDA, CDR2 SQIVND (reference sequence). This CDR3 spans 13 amino acids. In DNA form, the CDR3 reads TGTGCCAGTAGCGGGACAGGGAAAGAGACCCAGTACTTC. Its translation is CASSGTGKETQYF.

The chain carries TRBV28 and TRBJ1-2; TRBD1 might be the D (6 bases). V shed 4 bases and J shed 8 bases, with 20 bases lying between them. The CDR3 sequence is 15 residues long. Per the germline V gene, CDR1 is MDHEN and CDR2 is SYDVKM. The CDR3 nucleotides are TGTGCCAGCAGTTGGGTTGACAGGCAAACGAGAGGCTACACCTTC. This translates into CASSWVDRQTRGYTF.

The chain joins TRBV6-5 to TRBJ2-5; TRBD2 matches 8 bases. The CDR3 totals 15 residues. CDR1 and CDR2 from the germline V gene are MNHEY and SVGAGI. V shed 6 bases and J 4 bases; nucleotides not matched to a gene: 10. CDR3 amino acids: CASRLLAAGGETQYF. The CDR3 DNA sequence: TGTGCCAGCAGGCTACTAGCGGCGGGAGGAGAGACCCAGTACTTC.

This chain links TRBV4-1 with TRBJ1-2; D remains unclear. The V end was cut by 0 bases, the J end by 0 bases, with 5 bases between. The CDR3 is 14 residues long. Germline-derived CDR1 and CDR2 are MGHRA and YSYEKL. CDR3 amino acids: CASSQEIANYGYTF. In DNA, the CDR3 is TGCGCCAGCAGCCAAGAGATAGCTAACTATGGCTACACCTTC.

The chain uses TRBV4-3 and TRBJ2-2; D is uncertain. The V end lost 2 bases, the J end lost 4 bases, and 11 bases lay between the germline ends. The germline V gene has CDR1 LGHNA and CDR2 YSLEER. There are 15 residues in the CDR3. CDR3 nucleotides: TGCGCCAGCAGCCAATTAGCCTTCTTCACCGGGGAGCTGTTTTTT. Its translation is CASSQLAFFTGELFF.

This clone was seen a single time. The genes are TRBV5-1 and TRBJ2-2; possible D gene TRBD2, 5 bases. Trimming cost V 5 bases and J 6 bases, with 8 bases left between them. The CDR3 totals 12 residues. Per the germline V gene, CDR1 is SGHRS and CDR2 is YFSETQ. The CDR3 loop is CASSPGAGELFF. The CDR3 region has the DNA TGCGCCAGCAGTCCCGGGGCCGGGGAGCTGTTTTTT.

This sequence joins TRBV11-2 and TRBJ1-5; D call uncertain. Germline V gene sequence: CDR1 SGHAT, CDR2 FQNNGV. The CDR3 is 15 residues long. V gave up 5 bases and J gave up 0 bases, with 11 bases separating them. In DNA, the CDR3 is TGTGCCAGCAGCCCCTCGTCCTATAGCAATCAGCCCCAGCATTTT. Translated, it gives CASSPSSYSNQPQHF.

This clone was seen at least ten times. The chain carries TRBV7-8 and TRBJ2-7; 9 nucleotides agree with TRBD1. This CDR3 is 14 amino acids long. Per the germline V gene, CDR1 is SGHVS and CDR2 is FQNEAQ. With V trimmed by 8 bases and J by 12 bases, 17 bases remained unmatched. The DNA for the CDR3 is TGTGCCAGCGGGGAAACAGGGGGCGCGGTGGGTCGGTACTTC. It yields the protein CASGETGGAVGRYF.

The chain carries TRBV6-4 and TRBJ2-3; TRBD1 matches 8 bases. The CDR3 totals 17 residues. V was pared by 4 bases and J by 6 bases, with 15 bases of the junction left unmatched. Germline-derived CDR1 and CDR2 are MRHNA and SNTAGT. The CDR3 coding sequence is TGTGCCAGCAGTGTGTACCGGGACAGGTATTTCGTTGATACGCAGTATTTT. Translation gives CASSVYRDRYFVDTQYF.

This rearrangement joins TRBV9 to TRBJ2-3; D is possibly TRBD2 (7 bases). This CDR3 has 15 residues. CDR1 is SGDLS, CDR2 YYNGEE, per germline. Trimming stripped 8 bases from V and 2 bases from J, with 18 bases between. The CDR3 nucleotides are TGTGCCAGTTCACGGGGAGGGGGATCCACAGATACGCAGTATTTT. Protein product: CASSRGGGSTDTQYF.

This clone occurred a few times. The chain recombines TRBV5-1 with TRBJ2-2, with 8 bases lining up with TRBD1. J gave up 1 base and V 7 bases, and 6 bases lay outside the gene matches. Germline values: CDR1 SGHRS, CDR2 YFSETQ. This CDR3 spans 15 amino acids. The CDR3 spells CASRTTGGNTGELFF. Here the CDR3 DNA reads TGCGCCAGCCGAACAACAGGGGGGAACACCGGGGAGCTGTTTTTT.

The gene calls are TRBV4-2 and TRBJ2-5, with 16 bases lining up with TRBD2. This CDR3 is 19 amino acids long. The ends lost 2 bases at V and 5 bases at J; junction bases unmatched: 11. Germline CDR1 is LGHNA and CDR2 is YNFKEQ. CDR3: CASSQLIGTSGGARETQYF. DNA for the CDR3: TGTGCCAGCAGCCAACTTATCGGGACTAGCGGGGGGGCCCGGGAGACCCAGTACTTC.

The rearrangement uses TRBV4-3 and TRBJ2-7; a weak D match, TRBD1 (6 bases). CDR3 length equals 15 residues. The V end lost 1 base, the J end lost 3 bases, and 13 bases lay between the germline ends. The germline gives CDR1 LGHNA, CDR2 YSLEER. The CDR3 DNA follows: TGCGCCAGCAGCCAAGGGACAGCACAGTTCTACGAGCAGTACTTC. As protein: CASSQGTAQFYEQYF.

The chain recombines TRBV19 with TRBJ1-1; D unclear. V was trimmed by 4 bases and J by 2 bases, leaving 14 bases between them. Germline loops: CDR1 LNHDA, CDR2 SQIVND (reference sequence). The CDR3 runs 15 residues. As DNA, the CDR3 is TGTGCCAGTAGTAGTAGGCAGGTGATAAACACTGAAGCTTTCTTT. This codes for CASSSRQVINTEAFF.

This clone was detected only once. The chain carries TRBV9 and TRBJ2-3; a weak D match, TRBD2 (5 bases). Trimming shortened V by 7 bases and J by 1 base, and 13 bases separated the two germline ends. Germline CDR1 SGDLS, CDR2 YYNGEE. The CDR3 has 14 amino acids. CDR3 protein: CASAEGGRTDTQYF. The CDR3 DNA follows: TGTGCCAGCGCCGAGGGCGGACGCACAGATACGCAGTATTTT.

The genes are TRBV3-1 (or the pseudogene TRBV3-2) and TRBJ1-2; D gene ambiguous. The CDR3 has 15 residues. Trimming pared 0 bases from V and 8 bases from J, leaving 16 bases between. CDR1 is LGHDT, CDR2 YNNKEL, per germline (reference sequence). This chain's CDR3 is CASSQDSHGSRGYTF. The CDR3, as DNA: TGTGCCAGCAGCCAAGATAGCCACGGCTCTCGGGGCTACACCTTC.